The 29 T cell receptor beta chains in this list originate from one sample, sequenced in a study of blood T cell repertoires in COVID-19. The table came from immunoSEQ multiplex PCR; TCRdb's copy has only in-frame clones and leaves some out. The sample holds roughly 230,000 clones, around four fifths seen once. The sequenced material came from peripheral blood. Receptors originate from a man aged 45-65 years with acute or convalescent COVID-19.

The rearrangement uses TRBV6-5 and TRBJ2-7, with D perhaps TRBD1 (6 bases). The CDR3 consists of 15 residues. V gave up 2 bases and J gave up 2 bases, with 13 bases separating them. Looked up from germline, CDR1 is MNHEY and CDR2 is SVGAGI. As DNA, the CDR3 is TGTGCCAGCAGTTACGGTAGGACAGCCACCTACGAGCAGTACTTC. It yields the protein CASSYGRTATYEQYF.

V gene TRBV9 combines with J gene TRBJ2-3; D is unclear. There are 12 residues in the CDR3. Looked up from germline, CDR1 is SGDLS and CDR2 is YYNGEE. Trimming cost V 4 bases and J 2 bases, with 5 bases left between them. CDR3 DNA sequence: TGTGCCAGCAGCTCCCACACAGATACGCAGTATTTT. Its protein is CASSSHTDTQYF.

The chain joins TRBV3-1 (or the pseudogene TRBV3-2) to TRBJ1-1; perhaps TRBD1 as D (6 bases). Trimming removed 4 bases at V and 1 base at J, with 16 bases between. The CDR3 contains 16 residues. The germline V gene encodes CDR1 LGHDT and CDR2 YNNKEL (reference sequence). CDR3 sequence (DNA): TGTGCCAGCAGCCGGACCCGAGGGGGTAGGAACACTGAAGCTTTCTTT. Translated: CASSRTRGGRNTEAFF.

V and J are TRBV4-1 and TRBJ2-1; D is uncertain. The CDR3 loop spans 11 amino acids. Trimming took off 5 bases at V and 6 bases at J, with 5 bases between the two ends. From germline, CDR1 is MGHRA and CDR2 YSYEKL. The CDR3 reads CASSYINEQFF. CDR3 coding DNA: TGCGCCAGCAGCTACATCAATGAGCAGTTCTTC.

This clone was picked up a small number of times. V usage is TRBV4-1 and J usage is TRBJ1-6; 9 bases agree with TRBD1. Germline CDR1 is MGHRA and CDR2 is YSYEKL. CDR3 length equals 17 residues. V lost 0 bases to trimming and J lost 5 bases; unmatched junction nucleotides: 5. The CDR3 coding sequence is TGCGCCAGCAGCCAAGAGCGAGACAGGGGGAATAATTCACCCCTCCACTTT. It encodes CASSQERDRGNNSPLHF.

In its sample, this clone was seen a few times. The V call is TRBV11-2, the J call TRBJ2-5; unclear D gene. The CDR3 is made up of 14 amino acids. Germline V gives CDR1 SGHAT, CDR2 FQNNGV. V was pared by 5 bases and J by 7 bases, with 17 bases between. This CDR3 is CASSPYGGSATQYF. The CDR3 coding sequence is TGTGCCAGCAGCCCCTACGGCGGCTCCGCGACCCAGTACTTC.

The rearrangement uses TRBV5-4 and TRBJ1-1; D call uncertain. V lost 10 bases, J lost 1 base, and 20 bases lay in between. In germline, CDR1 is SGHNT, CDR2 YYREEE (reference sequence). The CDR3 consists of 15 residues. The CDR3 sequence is CAGQQTLTGNTEAFF. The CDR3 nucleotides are TGTGCCGGCCAGCAAACCCTTACGGGGAACACTGAAGCTTTCTTT.

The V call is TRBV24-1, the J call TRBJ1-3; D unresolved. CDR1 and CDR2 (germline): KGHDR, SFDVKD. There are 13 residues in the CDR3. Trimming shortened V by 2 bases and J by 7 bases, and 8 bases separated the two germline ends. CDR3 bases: TGTGCCACCAGTGATTCGCTGGGCAACACCATATATTTT. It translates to CATSDSLGNTIYF.

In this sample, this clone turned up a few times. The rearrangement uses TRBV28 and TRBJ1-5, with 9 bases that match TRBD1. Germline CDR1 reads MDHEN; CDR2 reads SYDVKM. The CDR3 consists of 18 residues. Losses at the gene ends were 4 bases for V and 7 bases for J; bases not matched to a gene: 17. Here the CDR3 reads CASSSRDRDPQMRQPQHF. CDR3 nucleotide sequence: TGTGCCAGCAGTTCCCGGGACAGGGATCCCCAAATGAGGCAGCCCCAGCATTTT. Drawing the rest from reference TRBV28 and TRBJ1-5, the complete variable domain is DVKVTQSSRYLVKRTGEKVFLECVQDMDHENMFWYRQDPGLGLRLIYFSYDVKMKEKGDIPEGYSVSREKKERFSLILESASTNQTSMYLCASSSRDRDPQMRQPQHFGDGTRLSIL.

The CDR3 region is CASSQSRGNFKRNTEAFF. CDR3 sequence (DNA): TGCGCCAGCAGCCAGTCCAGGGGAAACTTTAAAAGAAACACTGAAGCTTTCTTT. The gene calls are TRBV4-1 and TRBJ1-1; possible D gene TRBD1, 6 bases. The germline V gene encodes CDR1 MGHRA and CDR2 YSYEKL. The CDR3 consists of 18 residues. The V end lost 3 bases, the J end lost 2 bases, and 22 bases lay between the germline ends.

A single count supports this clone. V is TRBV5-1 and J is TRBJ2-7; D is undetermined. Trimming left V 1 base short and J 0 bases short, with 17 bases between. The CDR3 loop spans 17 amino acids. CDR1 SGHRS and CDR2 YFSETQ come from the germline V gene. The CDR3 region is CASSLFLAADISYEQYF. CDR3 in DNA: TGCGCCAGCAGCTTGTTTCTGGCGGCCGATATCTCCTACGAGCAGTACTTC.

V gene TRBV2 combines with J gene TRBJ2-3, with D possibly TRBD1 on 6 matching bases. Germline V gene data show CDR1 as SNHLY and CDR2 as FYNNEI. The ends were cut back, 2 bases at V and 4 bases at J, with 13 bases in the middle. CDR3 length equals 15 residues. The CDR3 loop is CASSETGRAADTQYF. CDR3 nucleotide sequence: TGTGCCAGCAGTGAAACAGGGCGAGCGGCAGATACGCAGTATTTT.

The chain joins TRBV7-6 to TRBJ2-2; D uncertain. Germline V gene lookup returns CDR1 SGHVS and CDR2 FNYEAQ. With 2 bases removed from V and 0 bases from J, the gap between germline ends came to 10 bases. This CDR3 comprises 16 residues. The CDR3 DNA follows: TGTGCCAGCAGCTTACAGGCCTCTACGAACACCGGGGAGCTGTTTTTT. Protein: CASSLQASTNTGELFF.

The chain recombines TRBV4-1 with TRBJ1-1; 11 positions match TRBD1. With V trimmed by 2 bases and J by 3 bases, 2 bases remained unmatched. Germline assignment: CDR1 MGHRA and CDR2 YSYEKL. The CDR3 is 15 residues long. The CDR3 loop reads CASSQMGQGDTEAFF. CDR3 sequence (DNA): TGCGCCAGCAGCCAAATGGGACAGGGGGACACTGAAGCTTTCTTT.

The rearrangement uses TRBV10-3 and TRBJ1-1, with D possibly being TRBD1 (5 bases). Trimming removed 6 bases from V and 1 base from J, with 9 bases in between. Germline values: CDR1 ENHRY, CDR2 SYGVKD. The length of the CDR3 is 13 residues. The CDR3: CAIRLRANTEAFF. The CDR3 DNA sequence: TGTGCCATCAGACTCAGGGCGAACACTGAAGCTTTCTTT.

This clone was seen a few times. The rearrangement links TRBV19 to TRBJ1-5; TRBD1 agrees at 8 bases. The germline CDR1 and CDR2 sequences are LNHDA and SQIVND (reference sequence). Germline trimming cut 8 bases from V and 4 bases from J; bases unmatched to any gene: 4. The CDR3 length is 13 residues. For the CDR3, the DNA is TGTGCCAGTGGACAGGGCCCTAATCAGCCCCAGCATTTT. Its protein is CASGQGPNQPQHF.

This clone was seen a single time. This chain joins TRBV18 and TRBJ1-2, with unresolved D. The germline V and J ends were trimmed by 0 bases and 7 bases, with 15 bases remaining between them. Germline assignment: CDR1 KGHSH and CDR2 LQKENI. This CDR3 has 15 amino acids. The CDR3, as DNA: TGTGCCAGCTCACCACCGAATACGGTATCCCCTGGCTACACCTTC. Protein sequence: CASSPPNTVSPGYTF.

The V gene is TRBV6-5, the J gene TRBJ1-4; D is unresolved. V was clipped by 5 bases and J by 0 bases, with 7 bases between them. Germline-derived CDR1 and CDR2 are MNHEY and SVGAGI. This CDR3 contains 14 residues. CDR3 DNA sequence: TGTGCCAGCAGTCTACGTGCAACTAATGAAAAACTGTTTTTT. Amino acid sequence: CASSLRATNEKLFF.

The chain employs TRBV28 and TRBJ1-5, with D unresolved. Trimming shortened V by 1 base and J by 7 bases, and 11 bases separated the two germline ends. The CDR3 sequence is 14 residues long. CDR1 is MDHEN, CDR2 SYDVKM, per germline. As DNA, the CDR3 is TGTGCCAGCAGTTTATTAGGGAGTGACCAGCCCCAGCATTTT. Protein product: CASSLLGSDQPQHF.

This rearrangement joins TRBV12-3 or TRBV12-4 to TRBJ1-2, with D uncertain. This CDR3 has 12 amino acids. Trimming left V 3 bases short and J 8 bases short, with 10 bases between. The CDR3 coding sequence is TGTGCCAGCAGTTTCTGGCAGCGGGGCTACACCTTC. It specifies CASSFWQRGYTF.

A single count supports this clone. The chain's CDR3 is CASSPGQGNAQYF. The CDR3 DNA follows: TGTGCCAGCAGTCCGGGACAGGGAAACGCGCAGTACTTC. The chain uses TRBV28 and TRBJ2-7; TRBD1 matches 9 bases. Per the germline V gene, CDR1 is MDHEN and CDR2 is SYDVKM. The CDR3 sequence is 13 residues long. The ends lost 5 bases at V and 9 bases at J; junction bases unmatched: 8.

The CDR3 loop reads CASSPSRASTDTQYF. CDR3 in DNA: TGTGCCAGCAGTCCCTCGCGGGCTAGCACAGATACGCAGTATTTT. The V gene is TRBV28, the J gene TRBJ2-3; D might be TRBD2 (5 bases). CDR3 length: 15 amino acids. Per the germline V gene, CDR1 is MDHEN and CDR2 is SYDVKM. V dropped 5 bases and J dropped 0 bases, with 12 bases sitting between them.

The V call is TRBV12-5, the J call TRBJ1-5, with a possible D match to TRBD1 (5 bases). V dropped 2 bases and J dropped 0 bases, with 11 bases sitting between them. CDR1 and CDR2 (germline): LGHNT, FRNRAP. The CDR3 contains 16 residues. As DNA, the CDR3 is TGTGCTAGTGGTTTGTGGGGGGACTATAGCAATCAGCCCCAGCATTTT. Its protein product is CASGLWGDYSNQPQHF.

As DNA, the CDR3 is TGTGCCAGTAGTGGGCAGGGGCGTTCACCCCTCCACTTT. It is translated as CASSGQGRSPLHF. This chain uses TRBV19 with TRBJ1-6, with D perhaps matching TRBD1 (6 bases). The V end was cut by 5 bases, the J end by 9 bases, with 11 bases between. Per the germline V gene, CDR1 is LNHDA and CDR2 is SQIVND (reference sequence). This CDR3 is 13 amino acids long.

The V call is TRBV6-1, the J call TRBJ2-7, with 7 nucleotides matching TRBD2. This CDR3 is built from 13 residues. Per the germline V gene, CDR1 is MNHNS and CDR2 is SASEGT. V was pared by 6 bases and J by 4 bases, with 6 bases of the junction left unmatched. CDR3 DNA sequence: TGTGCCAGCAGAGCGGGGTCCGGGTACGAGCAGTACTTC. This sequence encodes CASRAGSGYEQYF.

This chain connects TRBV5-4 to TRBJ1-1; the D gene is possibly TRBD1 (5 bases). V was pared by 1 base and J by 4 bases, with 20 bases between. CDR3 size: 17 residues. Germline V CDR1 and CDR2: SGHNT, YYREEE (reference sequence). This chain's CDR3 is CASSLLGVGRVRTEAFF. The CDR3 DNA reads TGTGCCAGCAGCTTGCTCGGAGTCGGCAGGGTTCGCACTGAAGCTTTCTTT.

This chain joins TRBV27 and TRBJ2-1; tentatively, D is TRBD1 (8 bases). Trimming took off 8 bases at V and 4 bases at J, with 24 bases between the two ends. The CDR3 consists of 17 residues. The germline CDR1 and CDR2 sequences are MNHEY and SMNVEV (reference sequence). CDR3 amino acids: CASYLMSGTGPYNEQFF. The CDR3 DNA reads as TGTGCCAGCTACCTTATGAGCGGGACAGGACCTTACAATGAGCAGTTCTTC.

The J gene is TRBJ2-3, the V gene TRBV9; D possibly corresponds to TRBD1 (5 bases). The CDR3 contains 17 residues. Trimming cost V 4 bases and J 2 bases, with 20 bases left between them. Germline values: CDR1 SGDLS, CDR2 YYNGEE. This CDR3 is CASSLTISNRNTDTQYF. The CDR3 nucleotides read TGTGCCAGCAGCCTTACGATCTCGAACAGGAACACAGATACGCAGTATTTT.

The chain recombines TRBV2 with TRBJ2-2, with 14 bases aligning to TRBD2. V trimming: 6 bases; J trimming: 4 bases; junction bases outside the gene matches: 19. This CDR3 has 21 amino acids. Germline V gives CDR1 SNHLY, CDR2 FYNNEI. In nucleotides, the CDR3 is TGTGCCAGCAGGCTCCCGCGTCCAGGGACTAGCGGGAGAACGGCCACCGGGGAGCTGTTTTTT. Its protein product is CASRLPRPGTSGRTATGELFF.